This passage covers 27 T cell receptor beta chains from one sample sequenced in a study of CXCR3-negative and CXCR3-positive naive CD8 T cells. Overall study findings and caveats: Naive cells positive for CXCR3 carried more hydrophobic TRB CDR3s than CXCR3-negative ones.

These receptors have no identified antigens. The libraries of TRB cDNA were constructed through 5' RACE using UMI labels. Each CDR3 protein gets one entry in TCRdb, which reprocessed the 5' RACE reads and gives no DNA. This table holds some 150,000 distinct CDR3 sequences. The sequencing sample was made of naive CXCR3+ CD8+ T cells from blood. Sample subset: CD45RO-CCR7+CD27+CD95- naive CD8+ T cells expressing CXCR3 (TNR3+). These receptors came from a human donor in good health. Some clones in this sample may be carry-over from other donors' samples.

The chain couples TRBV14 to TRBJ2-3; TCRdb's assignment of TRBD2 cannot be checked, as there is no DNA. The CDR3 loop spans 14 amino acids. The V gene's germline CDR1 is SGHDN and CDR2 FVKESK. The CDR3: CASSPYRRADTQYF.

The chain uses TRBV27 and TRBJ1-1; TCRdb's D call of TRBD1 is untestable without DNA. The germline V gene has CDR1 MNHEY and CDR2 SMNVEV (reference sequence). This CDR3 is 16 amino acids long. This chain's CDR3 is CASSPDPGGYVTEAFF.

V usage is TRBV4-3 and J usage is TRBJ2-7. Germline V gene data show CDR1 as LGHNA and CDR2 as YSLEER. The CDR3 length is 14 residues. CDR3: CASRLDRSSYEQYF.

V usage is TRBV29-1 and J usage is TRBJ2-1. This CDR3 is 16 amino acids long. Germline CDR1 reads SQVTM; CDR2 reads ANQGSEA. CDR3: CSVEAMEGERSDEQFF.

The V and J genes are TRBV29-1 and TRBJ1-1. Looked up from germline, CDR1 is SQVTM and CDR2 is ANQGSEA. The CDR3 totals 13 residues. The CDR3 sequence is CSVGGGSHTEAFF.

The chain has TRBV4-3 and TRBJ2-5; absent DNA, TCRdb's TRBD2 call cannot be checked. This CDR3 spans 14 amino acids. Germline V gives CDR1 LGHNA, CDR2 YSLEER. This chain's CDR3 is CASSLAGRQETQYF.

V usage is TRBV7-8 and J usage is TRBJ2-7; with no DNA, the TCRdb D assignment of TRBD2 cannot be verified. The CDR3 contains 16 residues. The V gene's germline CDR1 is SGHVS and CDR2 FQNEAQ. The CDR3 sequence: CASSLSGRDSSYEQYF.

J is TRBJ2-6 and V is TRBV12-3 or TRBV12-4; TCRdb picks TRBD2, but there is no DNA to check that call. The CDR3 has 20 residues. CDR3 sequence: CASSFLPGRRSTSGANVLTF.

The J gene is TRBJ2-1, the V gene TRBV29-1; TCRdb returns TRBD1, unconfirmable since there is no DNA. The CDR3 contains 16 residues. Germline V gene data show CDR1 as SQVTM and CDR2 as ANQGSEA. This CDR3 is CSVDGNTGTGDNEQFF.

The CDR3 reads CASSQITGIGYEQYF. This sequence joins TRBV4-1 and TRBJ2-7; with no DNA, the TCRdb D assignment of TRBD1 cannot be verified. The CDR3 consists of 15 residues. Germline lookup yields CDR1 MGHRA and CDR2 YSYEKL.

The chain has TRBV28 and TRBJ2-3; TCRdb indicates TRBD1, and absent DNA this call remains unverified. In germline, CDR1 is MDHEN, CDR2 SYDVKM. This CDR3 is 15 amino acids long. CDR3 sequence reads: CASSSPGQDTDTQYF.

V gene TRBV7-2 combines with J gene TRBJ1-6; no DNA is available, so the TRBD1 call from TCRdb remains unchecked. The CDR3 spans 15 residues. Germline assignment: CDR1 SGHTA and CDR2 FQGNSA. This CDR3 is CASSLEGGVNSPLHF.

V usage is TRBV27 and J usage is TRBJ2-7; the TCRdb call, TRBD1, lacks DNA for checking. The length of the CDR3 is 13 residues. CDR1 and CDR2 (germline): MNHEY, SMNVEV (reference sequence). CDR3 region: CASSISGGYEQYF.

V and J are TRBV11-2 and TRBJ2-5; TCRdb picks TRBD2, but there is no DNA to check that call. This CDR3 is built from 20 residues. CDR1 is SGHAT and CDR2 is FQNNGV in the germline V gene. The CDR3 is CASSLDGGLYASGREETQYF.

The chain recombines TRBV4-3 with TRBJ2-7; TCRdb proposes TRBD1, but this gene call is untestable without DNA. The CDR3 sequence is 15 residues long. CDR1 and CDR2 from the germline V gene are LGHNA and YSLEER. This CDR3 is CASSQYTGGTYEQYF.

V and J are TRBV20-1 and TRBJ2-7; TCRdb's assignment of TRBD2 cannot be checked, as there is no DNA. CDR3 length: 12 amino acids. Germline CDR1 DFQATT, CDR2 SNEGSKA (reference sequence). The CDR3 loop reads CSGQGLGYEQYF.

The rearrangement uses TRBV25-1 and TRBJ1-2; the D gene TCRdb calls, TRBD1, cannot be checked with no DNA. Germline CDR1 and CDR2: MGHDK and SYGVNS. The CDR3 covers 13 residues. The CDR3 sequence: CASSDGTNYGYTF.

The chain combines TRBV3-1 with TRBJ2-1; the TRBD1 assignment by TCRdb is unverifiable without DNA. Germline lookup yields CDR1 LGHDT and CDR2 YNNKEL (reference sequence). The CDR3 length is 14 residues. This CDR3 reads CASSHQGAPHEQFF.

The chain links TRBV29-1 to TRBJ2-1; the D call of TRBD1 rests on TCRdb alone, since no DNA is present to check it. The CDR3 has 13 amino acids. Looked up from germline, CDR1 is SQVTM and CDR2 is ANQGSEA. The CDR3 here is CSVEDPGNYEQLF.

The CDR3 spells CSVGRQNSYNEQFF. This chain links TRBV29-1 with TRBJ2-1; the TCRdb call, TRBD2, lacks DNA for checking. Germline assignment: CDR1 SQVTM and CDR2 ANQGSEA. The CDR3 has 14 residues.

The chain carries TRBV4-3 and TRBJ1-5; TCRdb proposes TRBD1, but this gene call is untestable without DNA. The germline CDR1 and CDR2 sequences are LGHNA and YSLEER. This CDR3 comprises 15 residues. The CDR3 loop is CASTPDRGLNQPQHF.

The rearrangement links TRBV25-1 to TRBJ1-6; TCRdb returns TRBD1, unconfirmable since there is no DNA. There are 16 residues in the CDR3. Germline loops: CDR1 MGHDK, CDR2 SYGVNS. The CDR3 loop is CASSEPSSGGDSPLHF.

The chain recombines TRBV7-9 with TRBJ1-4. The CDR3 sequence is 13 residues long. CDR1 and CDR2 (germline): SEHNR, FQNEAQ (reference sequence). The CDR3 loop reads CASSPRVGEKLFF.

V usage is TRBV4-3 and J usage is TRBJ2-3; lacking DNA, the TRBD2 call made by TCRdb goes unchecked. CDR3 length: 17 amino acids. Per the germline V gene, CDR1 is LGHNA and CDR2 is YSLEER. The CDR3: CASSQGLAGVSTDTQYF.

The rearrangement joins TRBV7-3 to TRBJ2-3; TCRdb's D call of TRBD2 is untestable without DNA. This CDR3 contains 15 residues. CDR1 is SGHTA, CDR2 FQGTGA, per germline. The CDR3 sequence: CASSLIGGPTDTQYF. Together with reference TRBV7-3 and TRBJ2-3, the CDR3 gives the full variable domain: GAGVSQTPSNKVTEKGKYVELRCDPISGHTALYWYRQSLGQGPEFLIYFQGTGAADDSGLPNDRFFAVRPEGSVSTLKIQRTERGDSAVYLCASSLIGGPTDTQYFGPGTRLTVL.

This chain joins TRBV12-5 and TRBJ2-7; lacking DNA, the TRBD1 call made by TCRdb goes unchecked. In germline, CDR1 is LGHNT, CDR2 FRNRAP. The CDR3 loop spans 18 amino acids. Here the CDR3 reads CASGLSAGDFLPTYEQYF.

The chain joins TRBV27 to TRBJ1-1; the D call from TCRdb, TRBD1, cannot be confirmed without DNA. The CDR3 runs to 18 residues. Germline-derived CDR1 and CDR2 are MNHEY and SMNVEV (reference sequence). CDR3 sequence: CASSLSGGRGRLNTEAFF.